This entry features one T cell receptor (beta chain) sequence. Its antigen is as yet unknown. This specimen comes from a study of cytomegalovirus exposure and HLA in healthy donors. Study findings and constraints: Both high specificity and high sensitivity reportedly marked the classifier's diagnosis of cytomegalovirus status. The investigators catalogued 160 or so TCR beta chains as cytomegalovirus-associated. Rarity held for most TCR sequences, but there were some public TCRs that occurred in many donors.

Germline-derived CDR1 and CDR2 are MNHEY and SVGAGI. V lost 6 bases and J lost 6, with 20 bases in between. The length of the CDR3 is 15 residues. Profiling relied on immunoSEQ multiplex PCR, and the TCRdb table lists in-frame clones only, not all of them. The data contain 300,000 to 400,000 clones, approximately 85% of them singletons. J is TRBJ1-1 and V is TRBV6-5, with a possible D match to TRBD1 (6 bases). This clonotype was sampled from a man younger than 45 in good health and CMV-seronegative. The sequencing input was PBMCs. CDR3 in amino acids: CASREYRVKSPEAFF. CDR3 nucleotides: TGTGCCAGCAGGGAATACAGGGTTAAATCTCCTGAAGCTTTCTTT.